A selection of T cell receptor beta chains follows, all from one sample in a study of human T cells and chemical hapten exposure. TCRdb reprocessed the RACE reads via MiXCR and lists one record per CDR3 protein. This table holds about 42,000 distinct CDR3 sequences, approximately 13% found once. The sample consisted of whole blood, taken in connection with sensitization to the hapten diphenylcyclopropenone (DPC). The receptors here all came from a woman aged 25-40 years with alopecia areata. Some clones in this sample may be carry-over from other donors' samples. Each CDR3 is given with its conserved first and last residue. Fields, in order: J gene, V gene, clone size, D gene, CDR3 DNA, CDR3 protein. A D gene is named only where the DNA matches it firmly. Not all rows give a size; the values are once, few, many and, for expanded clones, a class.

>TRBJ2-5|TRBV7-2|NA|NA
TGTGCCAGCAGCTTATCTTTTGGTCAAGAGACCCAGTACTTC
CASSLSFGQETQYF
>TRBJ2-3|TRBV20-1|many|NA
TGCAGTGCGGCCTTACCTTCGGGCACAGATACGCAGTATTTT
CSAALPSGTDTQYF
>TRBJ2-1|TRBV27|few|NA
TGTGCCAGCAGTGTACAGGGTACGTACAATGAGCAGTTCTTC
CASSVQGTYNEQFF
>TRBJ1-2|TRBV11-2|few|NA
TGTGCCAGCAGCTCGGGGCTTAACTATGGCTACACCTTC
CASSSGLNYGYTF
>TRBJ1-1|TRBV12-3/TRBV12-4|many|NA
TGTGCCAGCAGTTTTTCCTCGACTCCCTTGAACACTGAAGCTTTCTTT
CASSFSSTPLNTEAFF
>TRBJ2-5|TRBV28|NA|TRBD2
TGTGCCAGCAGTTTAGCGGGAGGGCCTTCGTCGGAGACCCAGTACTTC
CASSLAGGPSSETQYF
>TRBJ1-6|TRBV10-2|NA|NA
TGCGCCAGCGAGGGGCTGAATAATTCACCCCTCCACTTT
CASEGLNNSPLHF
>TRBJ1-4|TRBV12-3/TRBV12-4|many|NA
TGTGCCAGCAGTTTAATAGAGGGGGAAAAACTGTTTTTT
CASSLIEGEKLFF
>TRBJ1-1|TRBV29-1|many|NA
TGCAGCGTTGATTCGGGAAACACTGAAGCTTTCTTT
CSVDSGNTEAFF
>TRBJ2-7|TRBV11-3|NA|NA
TGTGCCAGCAGCTTAGACGAGCAGTACTTC
CASSLDEQYF
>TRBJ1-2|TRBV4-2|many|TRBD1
TGTGCCAGCAGCCAAGTCCTCGGACAGGGAGACTATGGCTACACCTTC
CASSQVLGQGDYGYTF
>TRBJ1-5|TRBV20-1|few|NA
TGCAGTGCTAGAGGAGGGTCCCCAGCTTATCAGCCCCAGCATTTT
CSARGGSPAYQPQHF
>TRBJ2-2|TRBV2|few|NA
TGTGCCAGCAGGCCGCAGGGAACCGGGGAGCTGTTTTTT
CASRPQGTGELFF
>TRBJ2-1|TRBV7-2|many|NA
TGTGCCAGCAGTTTGATCAATGAGCAGTTCTTC
CASSLINEQFF
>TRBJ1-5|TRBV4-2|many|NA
TGTGCCAGCAGCCAAGACAGGGATCAGCCCCAGCATTTT
CASSQDRDQPQHF
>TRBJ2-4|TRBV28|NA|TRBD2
TGTGCCAGCAGACCTATAGCGGGCAACCAGTACTTC
CASRPIAGNQYF
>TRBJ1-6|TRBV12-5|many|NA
TGTGCTAGTGGCATGGATGGTAATTCACCCCTCCACTTT
CASGMDGNSPLHF